One T cell receptor (beta chain) is described in this entry. Generated by immunoSEQ multiplex PCR, the TCRdb table keeps only in-frame clones and is missing some. The sample includes about 210,000 clones, approximately 80% of them seen just once. Germline CDR1 and CDR2: LNHDA and SQIVND (reference sequence). Trimming took 3 bases from V and 7 from J; bases not matched to a gene: 14. The CDR3 loop spans 16 amino acids. The entry originates in a study of blood T cell repertoires in COVID-19. As for the study in general: COVID-19 samples, acute and convalescent, were from the United States, Italy and Spain.

Followed longitudinally, the Seattle patients had been enrolled during active infection. This rearrangement joins TRBV19 to TRBJ1-2, with 7 bases matching TRBD1. The receptor's source is a woman older than 75 with COVID-19, enrolled during active disease. The sequencing input was peripheral blood. CDR3: CASSILASTGAAGYTF. The DNA for the CDR3 is TGTGCCAGTAGTATCCTGGCGTCCACAGGGGCCGCTGGCTACACCTTC.